These T cell receptor beta chains were read from a single sample in a study of blood T cell repertoires in COVID-19. Clones were read by immunoSEQ multiplex PCR, and TCRdb kept only the in-frame ones, dropping some. The sample yields around 230,000 clones, 65% to 90% seen once. Source material: peripheral blood. These receptor sequences come from a man aged 45-65 years with COVID-19, enrolled during active disease. Both conserved end residues are trimmed from each CDR3.

TRBV28,TRBJ1-1,ASSQTRETEAF
TRBV24-1,TRBJ2-1,ATSDPGYNEQF
TRBV7-6,TRBJ2-3,ASSLGGISTDTQY
TRBV7-8,TRBJ2-2,ASRSVTGELF
TRBV5-1,TRBJ1-1,ASSLDPLTEAF
TRBV10-3,TRBJ2-3,AISAGGGDHTDTQY
TRBV19,TRBJ1-6,ASTSVSSPLH
TRBV24-1,TRBJ1-2,ATSDSTRQEAYGYT
TRBV6-5,TRBJ1-2,ASSYLNRDRHYGYT
TRBV7-9,TRBJ2-7,ASSQDRGRAYEQY
TRBV2,TRBJ1-3,ASSEISGNTIY
TRBV4-3,TRBJ2-7,ASSPVASGAYEQY
TRBV19,TRBJ2-1,ASSMMQGQEF